These T cell receptor beta chains were read from a single sample in a study of regulatory T cells in long-lasting Graves disease. TCRdb called the multiplex PCR reads again in MiXCR, with one record for every CDR3 protein. The sample yields a few hundred thousand distinct CDR3 sequences, roughly a fifth seen once. The sample in question was peripheral blood mononuclear cells (PBMCs), obtained at new diagnosis, from a patient treated with antithyroid drugs. All receptors come from a female donor with Graves disease. The CDR3 runs from the conserved cysteine through the conserved F or W. A D gene is named only where the DNA matches it firmly. Size is omitted from some rows. Given values are once, few, many or a class for expanded clones.

J: TRBJ2-2
size: many
D: .
V: TRBV12-3/TRBV12-4
DNA: TGTGCCAGCAGTGGGCGGTACACCGGGGAGCTGTTTTTT
CDR3: CASSGRYTGELFF

J: TRBJ2-2
size: many
D: .
V: TRBV6-1
DNA: TGTGCCAGCACCAGGTACACCGGGGAGCTGTTTTTT
CDR3: CASTRYTGELFF

J: TRBJ2-3
size: few
D: .
V: TRBV10-1
DNA: TGCGCCAGCAGTGAATTCTCCAAATACACAGATACGCAGTATTTT
CDR3: CASSEFSKYTDTQYF

J: TRBJ1-3
size: .
D: .
V: TRBV6-2/TRBV6-3
DNA: TGTGCCAGCAGTTACCCGTTCGGCGGCCGATTCTCTGGAAACACCATATATTTT
CDR3: CASSYPFGGRFSGNTIYF

J: TRBJ2-6
size: few
D: .
V: TRBV13
DNA: TGTGCCAGCAGCTTAGATGCAGGGGCCAACGTCCTGACTTTC
CDR3: CASSLDAGANVLTF

J: TRBJ2-7
size: .
D: .
V: TRBV6-2/TRBV6-3
DNA: TGTGCCAGCAGTTACAACGGCGCAACCGCTCGTGGCTCCTCCAACGAGCAGTACTTC
CDR3: CASSYNGATARGSSNEQYF

J: TRBJ1-3
size: .
D: .
V: TRBV11-3
DNA: TGTGCCAGCAGCCCCCACCTCTCTGGAAACACCATATATTTT
CDR3: CASSPHLSGNTIYF

J: TRBJ1-3
size: .
D: .
V: TRBV4-3
DNA: TGCGCCAGCAGCCAAGAGGTGGGGGCAACCTTTGGAAACACCATATATTTT
CDR3: CASSQEVGATFGNTIYF

J: TRBJ2-7
size: many
D: .
V: TRBV2
DNA: TGTGCCAGCAGTGAGAGTCAGGGCGACTTTTTACGGGACGAGCAGTACTTC
CDR3: CASSESQGDFLRDEQYF

J: TRBJ2-4
size: .
D: TRBD2
V: TRBV7-9
DNA: TGTGCCAGCAGCCCCACGGGGGGTCTAGCCAAAAACATTCAGTACTTC
CDR3: CASSPTGGLAKNIQYF

J: TRBJ2-7
size: .
D: TRBD2
V: TRBV4-1
DNA: TGCGCCAGCAGCCAAGACCTAGCGGGAGGACCTCCCCCCTACGAGCAGTACTTC
CDR3: CASSQDLAGGPPPYEQYF

J: TRBJ2-7
size: many
D: TRBD2
V: TRBV20-1
DNA: TGCAGTGCTAGTACGGCTAGCGGGAGAGGCGAGCAGTACTTC
CDR3: CSASTASGRGEQYF

J: TRBJ2-7
size: many
D: .
V: TRBV3-1
DNA: TGTGCCAGCAGCCAAACCACAGGGACCTCCTACGAGCAGTACTTC
CDR3: CASSQTTGTSYEQYF

J: TRBJ1-6
size: .
D: .
V: TRBV12-3/TRBV12-4
DNA: TGTGCCAGCGGCAAAAATACGGGGTCACCCCTCCACTTT
CDR3: CASGKNTGSPLHF

J: TRBJ1-2
size: many
D: TRBD1
V: TRBV7-6
DNA: TGTGCCAGCAGCTTACTACAGGGGACTAACTATGGCTACACCTTC
CDR3: CASSLLQGTNYGYTF

J: TRBJ2-1
size: many
D: TRBD1
V: TRBV5-8
DNA: TGTGCCAGCAGCGGCGGACAGGGGGTAGGGGAGCAGTTCTTC
CDR3: CASSGGQGVGEQFF

J: TRBJ2-3
size: many
D: .
V: TRBV5-4
DNA: TGTGCCAGCAGCTTTCCCCCCCCGGCAGATACGCAGTATTTT
CDR3: CASSFPPPADTQYF

J: TRBJ2-1
size: many
D: .
V: TRBV18
DNA: TGTGCCAGCACCACGGTCCTCTCCTACAATGAGCAGTTCTTC
CDR3: CASTTVLSYNEQFF

J: TRBJ1-5
size: many
D: TRBD1
V: TRBV28
DNA: TGTGCCAGCAGTCCCCCGGGACAGGGGCTCGATCAGCCCCAGCATTTT
CDR3: CASSPPGQGLDQPQHF

J: TRBJ2-5
size: many
D: .
V: TRBV20-1
DNA: TGCAGTGCTAGAGACCTCCCAGGGAAAGAGACCCAGTACTTC
CDR3: CSARDLPGKETQYF

J: TRBJ2-3
size: once
D: .
V: TRBV7-3
DNA: TGTGCCAGCAGCTTAGGTGGCAGGATCACAGATACGCAGTATTTT
CDR3: CASSLGGRITDTQYF

J: TRBJ2-3
size: .
D: TRBD2
V: TRBV6-1
DNA: TGTGCCAGCAGTCCGGGGGGAGCGGGAGGGCCAAGAGATACGCAGTATTTT
CDR3: CASSPGGAGGPRDTQYF

J: TRBJ2-7
size: .
D: .
V: TRBV4-1
DNA: TGCGCCAGCAGCCTTATCCCTATGAGACGGAACCTCTACGAGCAGTACTTC
CDR3: CASSLIPMRRNLYEQYF

J: TRBJ1-4
size: many
D: .
V: TRBV24-1
DNA: TGTGCCACCAGCCCCACGGGGGCTCCTAATGAAAAACTGTTTTTT
CDR3: CATSPTGAPNEKLFF

J: TRBJ1-2
size: many
D: .
V: TRBV20-1
DNA: TGCAGTGCTAGAAGTCGAGGGCTAGGCTACACCTTC
CDR3: CSARSRGLGYTF

J: TRBJ1-4
size: .
D: .
V: TRBV4-1
DNA: TGCGCCAGCAGCCAACGAAAATTAGGACGCGAAGCAAATGAAAAACTGTTTTTT
CDR3: CASSQRKLGREANEKLFF

J: TRBJ1-6
size: .
D: .
V: TRBV3-1
DNA: TGTGCCAGCAGCCAAGATCGGGCAGTAGATAATTCACCCCTCCACTTT
CDR3: CASSQDRAVDNSPLHF

J: TRBJ1-2
size: many
D: .
V: TRBV4-2
DNA: TGTGCCAGCAGCCAAGATAGAAGAGAAGGCTATGGCTACACCTTC
CDR3: CASSQDRREGYGYTF

J: TRBJ2-7
size: many
D: .
V: TRBV20-1
DNA: TGCAGTGCTAGCACTCAGGGGTTAGCTCGCGAGCAGTACTTC
CDR3: CSASTQGLAREQYF